The 16 T cell receptor beta chains below all came from one sample that was sequenced in a study of T cell changes during pregnancy in multiple sclerosis. Using immunoSEQ multiplex PCR, the repertoire was profiled, and TCRdb retains in-frame clones only, with some absent. The sample comprises about 36,000 clones, approximately 90% of which are singletons, and about 0.46% rests with the top ten. Sample: CD4+ T cells from peripheral blood mononuclear cells, taken after pregnancy. The receptors derive from a female donor with multiple sclerosis, enrolled in a pregnancy study.

The V gene is TRBV4-3, the J gene TRBJ2-3, with TRBD2 matching 11 bases. The junction had 14 bases not matched to a gene; V was cut back by 0 bases and J by 3 bases. This CDR3 region has 20 residues. Germline V gene sequence: CDR1 LGHNA, CDR2 YSLEER. The CDR3 loop reads CASSQDLQGALAGGTDTQYF. The CDR3 bases are TGCGCCAGCAGCCAAGATCTTCAGGGAGCTCTAGCGGGGGGTACAGATACGCAGTATTTT.

The J gene is TRBJ1-4, the V gene TRBV19; D is perhaps TRBD1 (6 bases). Germline loops: CDR1 LNHDA, CDR2 SQIVND (reference sequence). The CDR3 has 15 amino acids. With 5 bases removed from V and 7 bases from J, the gap between germline ends came to 17 bases. This chain's CDR3 is CASSGLRDKSEKLFF. Written as DNA, the CDR3 is TGTGCCAGTAGTGGCCTCCGGGACAAATCTGAAAAACTGTTTTTT.

This clone showed up just once. The chain recombines TRBV7-9 with TRBJ2-2; the match to TRBD2 covers 13 bases. There are 16 residues in the CDR3. Germline CDR1 SEHNR, CDR2 FQNEAQ (reference sequence). Unmatched junction bases numbered 4, after V lost 5 bases and J lost 4 bases. This CDR3 is CASSLTSGRATGELFF. CDR3 coding DNA: TGTGCCAGCAGCCTAACTAGCGGGAGGGCCACCGGGGAGCTGTTTTTT.

The chain has TRBV28 and TRBJ2-1, with D uncertain. V was clipped by 0 bases and J by 2 bases, with 11 bases between them. The CDR3 consists of 16 residues. Germline CDR1 MDHEN, CDR2 SYDVKM. CDR3 in DNA: TGTGCCAGCAGTTTATGGATGGTCGGTGCCTACAATGAGCAGTTCTTC. Amino acid sequence: CASSLWMVGAYNEQFF.

This clone was detected a few times. The CDR3 reads CASSANRGRYEKLFF. CDR3 DNA sequence: TGTGCCAGCAGCGCCAACAGGGGGCGTTATGAAAAACTGTTTTTT. The genes are TRBV11-2 and TRBJ1-4; 9 nucleotides align to TRBD1. Trimming at V came to 5 bases and at J to 6 bases, leaving 7 bases not matched to a gene. Germline-derived CDR1 and CDR2 are SGHAT and FQNNGV. The CDR3 is made up of 15 amino acids.

The V call is TRBV7-3, the J call TRBJ2-1, with D perhaps matching TRBD1 (6 bases). Per germline, CDR1 SGHTA and CDR2 FQGTGA. The CDR3 runs 13 residues. V lost 1 base and J lost 5, with 6 bases in between. Here the CDR3 DNA reads TGTGCCAGCAGCTTAAGGGGGCACAATGAGCAGTTCTTC. This codes for CASSLRGHNEQFF. The full variable domain, its missing parts supplied by reference TRBV7-3 and TRBJ2-1, is GAGVSQTPSNKVTEKGKYVELRCDPISGHTALYWYRQSLGQGPEFLIYFQGTGAADDSGLPNDRFFAVRPEGSVSTLKIQRTERGDSAVYLCASSLRGHNEQFFGPGTRLTVL.

In regard to this clone: A read error may account for a junction end that differs from germline. The J gene is TRBJ2-2, the V gene TRBV5-3; TRBD2 agrees at 8 bases. TRBV5-3 is noted as an ORF with a role that remains uncertain. This CDR3 spans 15 amino acids. CDR3 sequence: CARSLTGTRAPGAVF. In DNA form, the CDR3 reads TGTGCCAGAAGCTTGACCGGGACTAGAGCACCAGGAGCGGTTTTT.

This clone appeared a few times. The CDR3 is CASNGQGRHTGELFF. The CDR3 nucleotides are TGTGCCAGCAACGGACAGGGGCGTCACACCGGGGAGCTGTTTTTT. The chain combines TRBV2 with TRBJ2-2; TRBD1 agrees at 9 bases. V lost 7 bases, J lost 3 bases, and 6 bases stayed unmatched. In germline, CDR1 is SNHLY, CDR2 FYNNEI. This CDR3 spans 15 amino acids.

The CDR3 DNA reads TGTGCCAGCAGCTCGTTTTGGACAGGGAGGAATGGCTACACCTTC. Translation gives CASSSFWTGRNGYTF. The chain joins TRBV11-2 to TRBJ1-2; 8 nucleotides agree with TRBD1. The junction had 10 bases not matched to a gene; V was cut back by 4 bases and J by 6 bases. Germline assignment: CDR1 SGHAT and CDR2 FQNNGV. The CDR3 is made up of 15 amino acids.

This chain joins TRBV6-1 and TRBJ2-7; 10 nucleotides align to TRBD1. There are 15 residues in the CDR3. Germline V CDR1 and CDR2: MNHNS, SASEGT. J was trimmed by 2 bases and V by 5 bases; bases with no gene match: 6. CDR3 nucleotides: TGTGCCAGCAGTCGGGGGACAGGGGTTACCTACGAGCAGTACTTC. Residues: CASSRGTGVTYEQYF.

This sequence joins TRBV7-2 and TRBJ2-7, with 7 bases fitting TRBD2. The CDR3 has 15 amino acids. V gave up 5 bases and J gave up 2 bases; unmatched junction bases: 9. Germline V CDR1 and CDR2: SGHTA, FQGNSA. CDR3 protein: CASSPGAGVPYEQYF. CDR3 nucleotides: TGTGCCAGCAGCCCCGGGGCGGGGGTCCCCTACGAGCAGTACTTC.

The CDR3 DNA reads as TGTGCCAGCAGCTTAGACAAGACCCAGTACTTC. It specifies CASSLDKTQYF. This rearrangement joins TRBV7-2 to TRBJ2-5; D unclear. The CDR3 extends over 11 amino acids. From germline, CDR1 is SGHTA and CDR2 FQGNSA. Trimming took off 1 base at V and 6 bases at J, with 3 bases between the two ends.

DNA of the CDR3: TGTGCCAGCCGAGAACAGGGTGCCGTTGAAAAACTGTTTTTT. Its translation is CASREQGAVEKLFF. The chain recombines TRBV18 with TRBJ1-4, with D possibly being TRBD1 (6 bases). This CDR3 comprises 14 residues. CDR1 KGHSH and CDR2 LQKENI come from the germline V gene. V lost 8 bases and J 7 bases, leaving 17 bases between the germline ends. Looking up the rest from reference TRBV18 and TRBJ1-4 gives the full variable domain: NAGVMQNPRHLVRRRGQEARLRCSPMKGHSHVYWYRQLPEEGLKFMVYLQKENIIDESGMPKERFSAEFPKEGPSILRIQQVVRGDSAAYFCASREQGAVEKLFFGSGTQLSVL.

The chain recombines TRBV7-2 with TRBJ2-1, with 8 positions matching TRBD2. CDR1 is SGHTA, CDR2 FQGNSA, per germline. Trimming took 1 base from V and 16 from J; bases not matched to a gene: 3. The CDR3 spans 11 residues. CDR3 residues: CASSLGGTRFF. As DNA, the CDR3 is TGTGCCAGCAGCTTAGGGGGGACTAGATTCTTC. Complete variable domain (other parts from reference TRBV7-2 and TRBJ2-1): GAGVSQSPSNKVTEKGKDVELRCDPISGHTALYWYRQSLGQGLEFLIYFQGNSAPDKSGLPSDRFSAERTGGSVSTLTIQRTQQEDSAVYLCASSLGGTRFFGPGTRLTVL.

V gene TRBV18 combines with J gene TRBJ1-2; D unresolved. CDR1 and CDR2 (germline): KGHSH, LQKENI. This CDR3 spans 14 amino acids. V was cut by 0 bases and J by 5 bases, with 10 bases left in between. CDR3 amino acids: CASSPPGEGYGYTF. The CDR3 coding sequence is TGTGCCAGCTCACCACCCGGAGAGGGTTATGGCTACACCTTC.

This clone was recorded only once. This rearrangement joins TRBV7-9 to TRBJ1-2, with TRBD1 matching 7 bases. Germline CDR1 and CDR2: SEHNR and FQNEAQ (reference sequence). This CDR3 contains 17 residues. Trimming removed 3 bases from V and 7 bases from J; junction bases left unmatched: 17. Written as DNA, the CDR3 is TGTGCCAGCAGCTTTAGGACCACTAACCCGACAGGGTCTGGCTACACCTTC. This translates into CASSFRTTNPTGSGYTF.